These 28 T cell receptor beta chains were sequenced from one sample in a study of blood T cell repertoires in COVID-19. Assay: immunoSEQ multiplex PCR; the TCRdb copy retains only in-frame clones and omits some. The sample has some 100,000 clones, roughly 80% seen once. The sequencing input was peripheral blood. Receptors were obtained from an older woman with active or convalescent COVID-19.

This clone was detected a few times. This chain connects TRBV10-3 to TRBJ2-2, with D possibly TRBD1 on 6 matching bases. This CDR3 is 12 amino acids long. Per germline, CDR1 ENHRY and CDR2 SYGVKD. Trimming removed 5 bases at V and 8 bases at J, with 9 bases between. DNA of the CDR3: TGTGCCATCAGTAACGACAGGGGGGAGCTGTTTTTT. Translation: CAISNDRGELFF.

This chain uses TRBV6-2 or TRBV6-3 with TRBJ2-3, with TRBD2 matching over 7 bases. This CDR3 comprises 14 residues. Per germline, CDR1 MNHEY and CDR2 SVGEGT. V lost 5 bases and J lost 1; bases outside the gene matches: 3. CDR3 DNA: TGTGCCAGCAGTGCGCTAGCGGGCACAGATACGCAGTATTTT. This sequence encodes CASSALAGTDTQYF.

V gene TRBV6-6 combines with J gene TRBJ2-1, with D possibly TRBD1 on 5 matching bases. CDR1 and CDR2 (germline): MNHNY, SVGAGI (reference sequence). This CDR3 is built from 13 residues. The germline V and J ends were trimmed by 4 bases and 9 bases, with 13 bases remaining between them. This CDR3 is CASSFQRGGEQFF. CDR3 sequence (DNA): TGTGCCAGCAGTTTCCAAAGGGGTGGTGAGCAGTTCTTC.

This clone was recorded once. The chain couples TRBV15 to TRBJ1-5; D unclear. Trimming took off 6 bases at V and 2 bases at J, with 11 bases between the two ends. Germline V CDR1 and CDR2: LNHNV, YYDKDF (reference sequence). This CDR3 has 14 residues. DNA for the CDR3: TGTGCCACCAGGGTGGGAGAGGGCAATCAGCCCCAGCATTTT. Translated, it gives CATRVGEGNQPQHF.

V is TRBV4-3 and J is TRBJ1-4, with 9 nucleotides matching TRBD1. Germline V gene lookup returns CDR1 LGHNA and CDR2 YSLEER. This CDR3 contains 14 residues. After removal of 0 bases from V and 11 bases from J, the junction contained 4 bases not matched to a gene. The CDR3 nucleotides read TGCGCCAGCAGCCAAGAAGGGACAGGGAAGAAACTGTTTTTT. Translating it yields CASSQEGTGKKLFF.

V is TRBV24-1 and J is TRBJ2-2; 8 bases agree with TRBD2. From germline, CDR1 is KGHDR and CDR2 SFDVKD. Trimming at V came to 3 bases and at J to 1 base, leaving 6 bases not matched to a gene. The CDR3 is made up of 17 amino acids. The CDR3 bases are TGTGCCACCAGTGATCCCTCCCTAGCGGGGAACACCGGGGAGCTGTTTTTT. This encodes CATSDPSLAGNTGELFF.

J is TRBJ2-1 and V is TRBV11-2; TRBD1 aligns across 8 bases. The CDR3 spans 17 residues. Germline V gene data show CDR1 as SGHAT and CDR2 as FQNNGV. The J segment lost 0 bases and the V segment lost 2 bases, leaving 6 bases of the junction unmatched. The CDR3 DNA sequence: TGTGCCAGCAGCTTAATCAGGGGGCCAAGCTCCTACAATGAGCAGTTCTTC. As protein: CASSLIRGPSSYNEQFF.

CDR3 amino acids: CASSDRVVSSPLHF. The CDR3 DNA follows: TGTGCCAGCAGTGACCGGGTGGTTAGTTCACCCCTCCACTTT. The rearrangement uses TRBV25-1 and TRBJ1-6, with D hard to call. Germline CDR1 reads MGHDK; CDR2 reads SYGVNS. Trimming pared 3 bases from V and 9 bases from J, leaving 12 bases between. The CDR3 loop spans 14 amino acids.

V usage is TRBV15 and J usage is TRBJ1-1; D is unresolved. Germline V gene data show CDR1 as LNHNV and CDR2 as YYDKDF (reference sequence). Between the trimmed V and J ends, which lost 2 bases and 3 bases, there was a span of 7 bases. The CDR3 is 13 amino acids. This chain's CDR3 is CATSRRRDTEAFF. The CDR3 DNA is TGTGCCACCAGCAGAAGACGGGACACTGAAGCTTTCTTT.

CDR3 region: CASSQTRTVSRYGYTF. The CDR3 DNA is TGTGCCAGCAGCCAAACCCGGACAGTTAGTCGGTATGGCTACACCTTC. The gene calls are TRBV3-1 (or the pseudogene TRBV3-2) and TRBJ1-2, with TRBD1 as a possible D gene (6 bases). Trimming pared 2 bases from V and 5 bases from J, leaving 18 bases between. The CDR3 totals 16 residues. Germline V gene sequence: CDR1 LGHDT, CDR2 YNNKEL (reference sequence).

V is TRBV6-6 and J is TRBJ2-7; 11 nucleotides line up with TRBD1. Per the germline V gene, CDR1 is MNHNY and CDR2 is SVGAGI (reference sequence). The CDR3 sequence is 14 residues long. The junction had 5 bases not matched to a gene; V was cut back by 7 bases and J by 3 bases. The CDR3 DNA reads TGTGCCAGCAAGGGACAGGGGGGAAACTACGAGCAGTACTTC. The encoded protein is CASKGQGGNYEQYF.

This chain connects TRBV11-2 to TRBJ2-2; TRBD1 is a possible D gene (7 bases). CDR1 is SGHAT, CDR2 FQNNGV, per germline. The CDR3 length is 15 residues. The ends were cut back, 0 bases at V and 6 bases at J, with 11 bases in the middle. The CDR3 protein is CASSLDRGTAGELFF. Here the CDR3 DNA reads TGTGCCAGCAGCTTAGACAGGGGGACTGCCGGGGAGCTGTTTTTT.

This clone appeared once. V is TRBV30 and J is TRBJ2-5; 9 nucleotides line up with TRBD2. The V gene's germline CDR1 is GTSNPN and CDR2 SVGIG (reference sequence). J gave up 5 bases and V 1 base, and 11 bases lay outside the gene matches. This CDR3 has 16 amino acids. CDR3 amino acids: CAWSATGTSYEETQYF. The CDR3 bases are TGTGCCTGGAGTGCGACCGGGACTAGCTATGAGGAGACCCAGTACTTC.

CDR3 bases: TGTGCCAGCAGTCCGGACAGGGGAGACGGCTACACCTTC. Residues: CASSPDRGDGYTF. The chain joins TRBV2 to TRBJ1-2; TRBD1 agrees at 9 bases. Germline loops: CDR1 SNHLY, CDR2 FYNNEI. V lost 5 bases and J lost 8; bases outside the gene matches: 6. The CDR3 is 13 residues long.

The rearrangement uses TRBV7-2 and TRBJ2-3, with 10 bases lining up with TRBD2. The CDR3 runs to 14 residues. The J segment lost 4 bases and the V segment lost 6 bases, leaving 4 bases of the junction unmatched. The germline gives CDR1 SGHTA, CDR2 FQGNSA. The CDR3: CASRLAGVADTQYF. CDR3 nucleotides: TGTGCCAGCAGGCTAGCGGGGGTGGCAGATACGCAGTATTTT.

The chain has TRBV9 and TRBJ1-2; D is possibly TRBD1 (5 bases). CDR3 length: 14 amino acids. From germline, CDR1 is SGDLS and CDR2 YYNGEE. Deletions cut 6 bases from V and 4 bases from J, with 16 bases between. CDR3 coding DNA: TGTGCCAGCACCCTCCCAGGGCAGAGCTATGGCTACACCTTC. This codes for CASTLPGQSYGYTF.

The chain recombines TRBV5-1 with TRBJ1-1, with D possibly matching TRBD1 (5 bases). Trimming removed 8 bases at V and 2 bases at J, with 19 bases between. Germline V gives CDR1 SGHRS, CDR2 YFSETQ. This CDR3 is 15 amino acids long. The CDR3 DNA sequence: TGCGCCAGTCGACCGTTCGGGGGTCCAAACACTGAAGCTTTCTTT. Translated: CASRPFGGPNTEAFF.

The V call is TRBV6-5, the J call TRBJ2-2; 7 positions match TRBD2. Germline values: CDR1 MNHEY, CDR2 SVGAGI. Trimming at V came to 7 bases and at J to 7 bases, leaving 9 bases not matched to a gene. This CDR3 has 14 amino acids. CDR3 amino acids: CASTSAGLGGELFF. DNA for the CDR3: TGTGCCAGCACCTCAGCGGGGTTGGGCGGGGAGCTGTTTTTT.

J is TRBJ1-1 and V is TRBV20-1; no definite D call. This CDR3 has 11 amino acids. Per the germline V gene, CDR1 is DFQATT and CDR2 is SNEGSKA (reference sequence). Trimming removed 5 bases at V and 4 bases at J, with 8 bases between. This chain's CDR3 is CSARPGTEAFF. In DNA, the CDR3 is TGCAGTGCTCGCCCGGGCACTGAAGCTTTCTTT.

V and J are TRBV19 and TRBJ1-1; 7 positions match TRBD1. J was trimmed by 6 bases and V by 11 bases; bases with no gene match: 12. The CDR3 runs to 13 residues. CDR1 is LNHDA, CDR2 SQIVND, per germline (reference sequence). The CDR3 region is CAASGGNLAEAFF. DNA for the CDR3: TGTGCCGCCTCAGGGGGGAATTTGGCTGAAGCTTTCTTT.

This clone was seen more than once but under ten times. The chain couples TRBV19 to TRBJ1-6; 7 bases fit TRBD1. V was clipped by 8 bases and J by 7 bases; unmatched bases: 5. The CDR3 extends over 13 amino acids. Germline V gene data show CDR1 as LNHDA and CDR2 as SQIVND (reference sequence). In nucleotides, the CDR3 is TGTGCCAGTTCCGACAGGGACAATTCACCCCTCCACTTT. Its translation is CASSDRDNSPLHF.

The table lists this clone with a few counts. The rearrangement joins TRBV11-2 to TRBJ1-1; maybe TRBD1 (5 bases). Trimming took off 5 bases at V and 11 bases at J, with 21 bases between the two ends. Germline lookup yields CDR1 SGHAT and CDR2 FQNNGV. The CDR3 has 14 amino acids. Here the CDR3 reads CASSPIAGPYGAFF. The DNA for the CDR3 is TGTGCCAGCAGCCCCATCGCAGGGCCTTATGGGGCTTTCTTT. Complete variable domain (other parts from reference TRBV11-2 and TRBJ1-1): EAGVAQSPRYKIIEKRQSVAFWCNPISGHATLYWYQQILGQGPKLLIQFQNNGVVDDSQLPKDRFSAERLKGVDSTLKIQPAKLEDSAVYLCASSPIAGPYGAFFGQGTRLTVV.

The chain recombines TRBV10-1 with TRBJ2-1; 10 nucleotides match TRBD2. Germline V gene lookup returns CDR1 WNHNN and CDR2 SYGVQD (reference sequence). Trimming cost V 4 bases and J 15 bases; bases outside gene matches: 12. This CDR3 has 14 amino acids. As DNA, the CDR3 is TGCGCCAGCAGTGCTGCTAGCGGGGGTTACGGTCTGTTCTTC. Residues: CASSAASGGYGLFF.

The chain recombines TRBV2 with TRBJ1-2, with 7 bases identical to TRBD1. V lost 8 bases, J lost 4 bases, and 7 bases stayed unmatched. The CDR3 is made up of 13 amino acids. In germline, CDR1 is SNHLY, CDR2 FYNNEI. The CDR3 DNA reads as TGTGCCAGCGGAGACAGGGCACTCTATGGCTACACCTTC. Protein sequence: CASGDRALYGYTF.

The rearrangement joins TRBV7-2 to TRBJ1-1; D is possibly TRBD1 (5 bases). Germline V gives CDR1 SGHTA, CDR2 FQGNSA. The CDR3 sequence is 13 residues long. The germline V and J ends were trimmed by 3 bases and 5 bases, with 10 bases remaining between them. For the CDR3, the DNA is TGTGCCAGCAGCTTTGGGGGGATAACTGAAGCTTTCTTT. Translating it yields CASSFGGITEAFF.

V gene TRBV28 combines with J gene TRBJ1-6; D gene uncertain. The CDR3 sequence is 14 residues long. Germline-derived CDR1 and CDR2 are MDHEN and SYDVKM. The V end was cut by 11 bases, the J end by 10 bases, with 21 bases between. Here the CDR3 reads CACEGPGNGSPLHF. In DNA, the CDR3 is TGTGCCTGTGAGGGTCCGGGAAATGGGTCACCCCTCCACTTT.

The V call is TRBV7-2, the J call TRBJ2-5, with 12 nucleotides matching TRBD2. The CDR3 covers 18 residues. Germline values: CDR1 SGHTA, CDR2 FQGNSA. V gave up 4 bases and J gave up 4 bases; unmatched junction bases: 13. CDR3 nucleotide sequence: TGTGCCAGCAGCTCAAGGACTAGCGGGGCCCGAGTTGCAGAGACCCAGTACTTC. Protein product: CASSSRTSGARVAETQYF.

The chain combines TRBV7-6 with TRBJ2-2, with TRBD2 matching over 13 bases. Trimming took 5 bases from V and 4 from J; bases not matched to a gene: 13. The CDR3 runs to 19 residues. Germline values: CDR1 SGHVS, CDR2 FNYEAQ. The CDR3 bases are TGTGCCAGCAGCCCCCGGACTAGCGGGGGCCCGCTGGGCACCGGGGAGCTGTTTTTT. This sequence encodes CASSPRTSGGPLGTGELFF.